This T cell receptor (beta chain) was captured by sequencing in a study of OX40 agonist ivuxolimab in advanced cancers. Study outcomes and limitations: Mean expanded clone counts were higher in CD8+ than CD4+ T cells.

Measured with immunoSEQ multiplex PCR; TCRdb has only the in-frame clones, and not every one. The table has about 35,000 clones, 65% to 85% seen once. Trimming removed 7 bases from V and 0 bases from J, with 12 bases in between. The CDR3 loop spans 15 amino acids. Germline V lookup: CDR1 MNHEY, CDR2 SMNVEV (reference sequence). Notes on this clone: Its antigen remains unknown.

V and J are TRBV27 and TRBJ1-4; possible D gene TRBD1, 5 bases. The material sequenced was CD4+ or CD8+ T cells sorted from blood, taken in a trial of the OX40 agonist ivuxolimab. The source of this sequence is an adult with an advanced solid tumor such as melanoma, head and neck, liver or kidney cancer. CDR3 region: CASTPRGATNEKLFF. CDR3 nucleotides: TGTGCCAGCACCCCCCGGGGGGCAACTAATGAAAAACTGTTTTTT.